The present entry profiles one T cell receptor (beta chain) with its context. No antigen is known for it. TCRdb redid the calling of the RT-PCR reads with MiXCR, one entry per CDR3 protein. This table has hundreds of thousands of distinct CDR3 sequences, 9.5% to 13% appearing once. The sample comes from a study of response to subunit inactivated influenza vaccine. Study-wide results and limits: Authors suggested each seasonal flu vaccination may recruit only limited numbers of new T cells.

Germline CDR1 LGHNA, CDR2 YNFKEQ. This CDR3 is 16 amino acids long. Trimming removed 4 bases from V and 0 bases from J; junction bases left unmatched: 5. This TCR was sampled from a man aged 50 or older who received an inactivated influenza vaccine. This chain connects TRBV4-2 to TRBJ1-5, with 8 bases fitting TRBD1. The source was PBMCs from blood, collected 35 to 45 days after vaccination. The CDR3: CASSRGTGDSNQPQHF. Here the CDR3 DNA reads TGTGCCAGCAGCCGGGGGACAGGAGATAGCAATCAGCCCCAGCATTTT.